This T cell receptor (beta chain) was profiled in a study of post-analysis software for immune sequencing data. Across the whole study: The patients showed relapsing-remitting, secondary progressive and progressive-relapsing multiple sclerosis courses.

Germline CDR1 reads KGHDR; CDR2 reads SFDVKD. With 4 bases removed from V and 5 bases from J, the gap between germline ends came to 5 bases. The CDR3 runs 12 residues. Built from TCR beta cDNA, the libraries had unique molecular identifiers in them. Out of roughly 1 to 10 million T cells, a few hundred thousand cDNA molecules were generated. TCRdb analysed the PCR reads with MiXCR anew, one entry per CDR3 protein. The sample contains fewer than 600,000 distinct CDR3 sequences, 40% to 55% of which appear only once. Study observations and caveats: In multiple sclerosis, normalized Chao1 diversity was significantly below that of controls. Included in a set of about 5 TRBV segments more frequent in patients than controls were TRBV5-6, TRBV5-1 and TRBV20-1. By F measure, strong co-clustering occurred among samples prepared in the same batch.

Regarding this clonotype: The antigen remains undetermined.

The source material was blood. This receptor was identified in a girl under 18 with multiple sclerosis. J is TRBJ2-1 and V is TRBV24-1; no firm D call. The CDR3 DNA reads TGTGCCACCAGTGAAACTGACAATGAGCAGTTCTTC. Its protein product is CATSETDNEQFF.